The entry below gives a single TCR beta chain sequence along with its context. This entry comes from a study of blood T cell repertoires in COVID-19. The V gene lost 0 bases and the J gene lost 1 base, with 12 bases spanning the gap. This CDR3 has 16 amino acids. Germline V CDR1 and CDR2: MDHEN, SYDVKM. The method was immunoSEQ multiplex PCR; TCRdb's version includes in-frame clones alone and lacks a portion of them. The sample has fewer than 250,000 clones; around four fifths are singletons. The specimen was PBMCs or T cells enriched from blood (not recorded which). The chain carries TRBV28 and TRBJ1-1; D not certain. This receptor was taken from a woman aged 40 to 50 who had been exposed to COVID-19. The CDR3 loop is CASSLWGRAGNTEAFF. CDR3 DNA sequence: TGTGCCAGCAGTTTATGGGGGAGGGCAGGGAACACTGAAGCTTTCTTT.